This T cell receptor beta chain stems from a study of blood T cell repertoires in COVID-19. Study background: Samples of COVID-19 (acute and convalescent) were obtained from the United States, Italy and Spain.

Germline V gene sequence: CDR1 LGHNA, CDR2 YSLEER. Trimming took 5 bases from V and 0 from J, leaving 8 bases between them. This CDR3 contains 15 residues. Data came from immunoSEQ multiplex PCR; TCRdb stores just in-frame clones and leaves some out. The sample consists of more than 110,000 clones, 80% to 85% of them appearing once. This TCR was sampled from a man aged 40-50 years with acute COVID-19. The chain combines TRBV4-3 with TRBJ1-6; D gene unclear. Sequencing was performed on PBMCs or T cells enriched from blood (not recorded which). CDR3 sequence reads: CASSFGSSYNSPLHF. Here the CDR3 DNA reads TGCGCCAGCAGCTTCGGGAGCTCCTATAATTCACCCCTCCACTTT.